These 26 T cell receptor beta chains were all obtained from the same sample, sequenced in a study of beta chain features in type 1 diabetes. The study reverse transcribed the entire isolated RNA, so it sequenced expressed TCRB transcripts. Some clones are missing from TCRdb's copy, which holds only in-frame ones; the method was immunoSEQ multiplex PCR. The sample holds about 250,000 clones; roughly 13% are singletons and the top ten take about 0.027%. The sample consisted of naive CD4+ T cells from blood. The receptors were sampled from a woman aged 40 to 55 in good health.

This clone was seen a few times. At one of its ends the junction is not consistent with the germline gene, which may arise from a read error. The chain uses TRBV7-7 and TRBJ2-5; 10 bases agree with TRBD2. CDR1 and CDR2 (germline): SSHAT, FNYEAQ (reference sequence). The CDR3 has 15 amino acids. CDR3 in amino acids: CASSLGAGGLETQYF. The CDR3 DNA reads TGTGCTAGCAGCTTAGGAGCGGGGGGGCTGGAGACCCAGTACTTC.

The chain has TRBV6-6 and TRBJ1-2; 9 nucleotides match TRBD1. V was pared by 2 bases and J by 5 bases, with 9 bases of the junction left unmatched. This CDR3 is 16 amino acids long. Germline V gene lookup returns CDR1 MNHNY and CDR2 SVGAGI (reference sequence). Here the CDR3 DNA reads TGTGCCAGCAGTTACCCGGGACAGGGTAATAGGTATGGCTACACCTTC. It codes for CASSYPGQGNRYGYTF.

This clone was seen a handful of times. The V gene is TRBV29-1, the J gene TRBJ1-1; D unclear. There are 11 residues in the CDR3. Per germline, CDR1 SQVTM and CDR2 ANQGSEA. V was pared by 8 bases and J by 3 bases, with 10 bases between. CDR3 in amino acids: CSRPEDTEAFF. CDR3 nucleotide sequence: TGCAGCCGTCCCGAGGACACTGAAGCTTTCTTT.

This clone was seen many times. The genes are TRBV23-1 and TRBJ2-1; D might be TRBD2 (7 bases). TRBV23-1 is classed as an ORF, of uncertain function. The CDR3 sequence is 14 residues long. The V gene lost 7 bases and the J gene lost 9 bases, with 19 bases spanning the gap. CDR3 sequence: CASNEAGTSTEQFF. CDR3 in DNA: TGCGCCAGCAATGAAGCGGGGACATCAACTGAGCAGTTCTTC.

V usage is TRBV6-1 and J usage is TRBJ2-7; D gene ambiguous. V was cut by 7 bases and J by 6 bases, with 10 bases left in between. Per the germline V gene, CDR1 is MNHNS and CDR2 is SASEGT. CDR3 size: 11 residues. In DNA form, the CDR3 reads TGTGCCAGCACTCCGCATAGCGAGCAGTACTTC. Encoded protein: CASTPHSEQYF.

The chain uses TRBV15 and TRBJ1-1; D is uncertain. The V and J ends lost 0 bases and 0 bases respectively, with 11 bases between them. Germline-derived CDR1 and CDR2 are LNHNV and YYDKDF (reference sequence). The CDR3 is 16 residues long. The CDR3 DNA sequence: TGTGCCACCAGCAGAGAGGTGGCGGGGATGAACACTGAAGCTTTCTTT. Translating gives CATSREVAGMNTEAFF.

This sequence joins TRBV5-1 and TRBJ1-6, with 7 bases fitting TRBD1. The CDR3 runs 16 residues. With 4 bases clipped from V and 7 bases from J, the junction kept 11 bases outside the gene matches. Germline-derived CDR1 and CDR2 are SGHRS and YFSETQ. The chain's CDR3 is CASSITGENRNSPLHF. The CDR3, as DNA: TGCGCCAGCAGCATTACAGGGGAGAATCGGAATTCACCCCTCCACTTT.

The chain links TRBV18 to TRBJ2-3; no definite D call. V lost 0 bases and J lost 2, with 9 bases in between. The CDR3 length is 15 residues. CDR1 and CDR2 (germline): KGHSH, LQKENI. The CDR3 protein is CASSPPGLDTDTQYF. CDR3 DNA: TGTGCCAGCTCACCACCCGGTCTTGACACAGATACGCAGTATTTT.

In this sample, this clone turned up a few times. The chain uses TRBV29-1 and TRBJ1-5, with 12 bases lining up with TRBD1. Trimming removed 5 bases from V and 2 bases from J; junction bases left unmatched: 10. The CDR3 spans 17 residues. Germline CDR1 is SQVTM and CDR2 is ANQGSEA. In DNA, the CDR3 is TGCAGCGTTAAGACCGGGACAGGGGGCGGCGGCAATCAGCCCCAGCATTTT. Residues: CSVKTGTGGGGNQPQHF.

The rearrangement links TRBV19 to TRBJ1-5; tentative D call: TRBD1 (6 bases). The ends were cut back, 3 bases at V and 4 bases at J, with 16 bases in the middle. Germline CDR1 is LNHDA and CDR2 is SQIVND (reference sequence). This CDR3 is built from 16 residues. The CDR3 coding sequence is TGTGCCAGTAGTATCGCCTACCGGGACAAGAATCAGCCCCAGCATTTT. This gives the protein CASSIAYRDKNQPQHF.

The chain couples TRBV5-1 to TRBJ2-3, with D maybe TRBD1 (5 bases). The germline V and J ends were trimmed by 0 bases and 6 bases, with 8 bases remaining between them. The length of the CDR3 is 13 residues. The V gene's germline CDR1 is SGHRS and CDR2 YFSETQ. CDR3 region: CASSLGQGDTQYF. CDR3 coding DNA: TGCGCCAGCAGCTTGGGGCAGGGCGATACGCAGTATTTT. Complete variable domain (other parts from reference TRBV5-1 and TRBJ2-3): KAGVTQTPRYLIKTRGQQVTLSCSPISGHRSVSWYQQTPGQGLQFLFEYFSETQRNKGNFPGRFSGRQFSNSRSEMNVSTLELGDSALYLCASSLGQGDTQYFGPGTRLTVL.

This clone came up a few times. V is TRBV10-3 and J is TRBJ1-2; D possibly corresponds to TRBD1 (5 bases). Per germline, CDR1 ENHRY and CDR2 SYGVKD. V lost 2 bases, J lost 4 bases, and 26 bases lay in between. This CDR3 contains 19 residues. CDR3 protein: CAISEDQFRGSGPSYGYTF. The CDR3 DNA is TGTGCCATCAGTGAGGATCAATTTAGGGGATCAGGGCCCTCCTATGGCTACACCTTC.

V is TRBV5-4 and J is TRBJ2-3; the D gene is possibly TRBD1 (6 bases). Germline V gene sequence: CDR1 SGHNT, CDR2 YYREEE (reference sequence). V was shortened by 1 base and J by 4 bases, with 13 bases between the two germline ends. The CDR3 is 15 residues long. CDR3 sequence reads: CASSLSPQGPDTQYF. The CDR3 DNA follows: TGTGCCAGCAGCTTGAGCCCACAGGGCCCAGATACGCAGTATTTT. The full variable domain, completed using reference TRBV5-4 and TRBJ2-3, is ETGVTQSPTHLIKTRGQQVTLRCSSQSGHNTVSWYQQALGQGPQFIFQYYREEENGRGNFPPRFSGLQFPNYSSELNVNALELDDSALYLCASSLSPQGPDTQYFGPGTRLTVL.

This sequence joins TRBV5-1 and TRBJ1-1, with TRBD1 matching 10 bases. V shed 4 bases, J shed 7 bases, and the junction held 10 bases outside the gene matches. The germline CDR1 and CDR2 sequences are SGHRS and YFSETQ. The CDR3 totals 15 residues. The CDR3 sequence: CASSPGTGDYYEAFF. CDR3 DNA: TGCGCCAGCAGCCCTGGGACAGGGGACTATTATGAAGCTTTCTTT.

The chain joins TRBV5-1 to TRBJ1-1, with TRBD1 matching 12 bases. V was clipped by 2 bases and J by 4 bases; unmatched bases: 12. Germline loops: CDR1 SGHRS, CDR2 YFSETQ. The CDR3 has 18 residues. The CDR3 is CASSLRPGQGALSTEAFF. As DNA, the CDR3 is TGCGCCAGCAGCTTACGACCGGGACAGGGGGCGCTTTCCACTGAAGCTTTCTTT. Using reference TRBV5-1 and TRBJ1-1 for the parts outside the CDR3, the full variable domain is KAGVTQTPRYLIKTRGQQVTLSCSPISGHRSVSWYQQTPGQGLQFLFEYFSETQRNKGNFPGRFSGRQFSNSRSEMNVSTLELGDSALYLCASSLRPGQGALSTEAFFGQGTRLTVV.

In this sample, this clone turned up a few times. V usage is TRBV6-6 and J usage is TRBJ2-3; no definite D call. There are 16 residues in the CDR3. Looked up from germline, CDR1 is MNHNY and CDR2 is SVGAGI (reference sequence). Trimming left V 7 bases short and J 6 bases short, with 23 bases between. The CDR3 sequence is CASTKQGISPVDTQYF. CDR3 coding DNA: TGTGCCAGCACCAAACAAGGTATTAGCCCGGTGGATACGCAGTATTTT.

This clone was found a few times. The chain links TRBV7-8 to TRBJ1-1; D not resolved. Trimming removed 5 bases from V and 0 bases from J, with 13 bases in between. The CDR3 is 15 amino acids. Germline loops: CDR1 SGHVS, CDR2 FQNEAQ. CDR3 bases: TGTGCCAGCAGCCAAGAGGGTTTCTTGAACACTGAAGCTTTCTTT. Translation gives CASSQEGFLNTEAFF.

V gene TRBV5-1 combines with J gene TRBJ2-7, with 15 bases aligning to TRBD2. The germline CDR1 and CDR2 sequences are SGHRS and YFSETQ. With 4 bases clipped from V and 0 bases from J, the junction kept 5 bases outside the gene matches. This CDR3 is built from 17 residues. The CDR3 is CASSPGLAGGSSYEQYF. The DNA of the CDR3 is TGCGCCAGCAGCCCCGGACTAGCGGGGGGGAGCTCCTACGAGCAGTACTTC.

The chain couples TRBV2 to TRBJ2-2, with D hard to call. V was shortened by 1 base and J by 3 bases, with 6 bases between the two germline ends. From germline, CDR1 is SNHLY and CDR2 FYNNEI. The CDR3 sequence is 14 residues long. The CDR3 bases are TGTGCCAGCAGTGAAGAACTATACACCGGGGAGCTGTTTTTT. Its translation: CASSEELYTGELFF.

DNA of the CDR3: TGTGCCAGCACCAAACATACGCAGGACAATGAGCAGTTCTTC. Its translation: CASTKHTQDNEQFF. This chain joins TRBV6-6 and TRBJ2-1, with D unclear. This CDR3 comprises 14 residues. Germline V gene sequence: CDR1 MNHNY, CDR2 SVGAGI (reference sequence). Trimming took 7 bases from V and 5 from J, leaving 15 bases between them.

The rearrangement links TRBV6-1 to TRBJ1-5; a possible D gene is TRBD1 (5 bases). This CDR3 comprises 15 residues. Trimming removed 0 bases at V and 6 bases at J, with 12 bases between. Per the germline V gene, CDR1 is MNHNS and CDR2 is SASEGT. The CDR3 is CASSEAGGMIQPQHF. CDR3 DNA: TGTGCCAGCAGTGAAGCGGGGGGGATGATTCAGCCCCAGCATTTT.

This clone came up many times. The chain couples TRBV23-1 to TRBJ1-2; D gene unclear. TRBV23-1 belongs to the ORF category, with a function that is uncertain. The CDR3 is 11 amino acids. V was pared by 6 bases and J by 3 bases, with 5 bases between. This chain's CDR3 is CASSQDYGYTF. The DNA of the CDR3 is TGCGCCAGCAGCCAGGACTATGGCTACACCTTC.

This clone was found many times. The rearrangement links TRBV7-9 to TRBJ2-5; weak D call: TRBD1 (6 bases). CDR1 is SEHNR, CDR2 FQNEAQ, per germline (reference sequence). V gave up 5 bases and J gave up 5 bases, with 15 bases separating them. The CDR3 has 14 residues. The CDR3 is CASSTGTTRETQYF. Written as DNA, the CDR3 is TGTGCCAGCAGCACCGGGACAACTAGGGAGACCCAGTACTTC.

The chain uses TRBV5-1 and TRBJ2-1; D is possibly TRBD1 (6 bases). This CDR3 contains 12 residues. Deletions cut 4 bases from V and 11 bases from J, with 13 bases between. Looked up from germline, CDR1 is SGHRS and CDR2 is YFSETQ. Written as DNA, the CDR3 is TGCGCCAGCAGCCAAAACCGGGACAAGCAGTTCTTC. Translation: CASSQNRDKQFF.

Of note for this clone: Within the sample, other DNA sequences also encode this same CDR3. The CDR3 sequence: CASSQEGLAYNEQFF. The CDR3 nucleotides are TGCGCCAGCAGCCAAGAGGGACTAGCCTACAATGAGCAGTTCTTC. The rearrangement uses TRBV4-3 and TRBJ2-1; 8 positions match TRBD2. Germline CDR1 is LGHNA and CDR2 is YSLEER. The CDR3 extends over 15 amino acids. After removal of 0 bases from V and 2 bases from J, the junction contained 0 bases not matched to a gene.

The V gene is TRBV12-5, the J gene TRBJ1-5, with 8 bases fitting TRBD1. The germline CDR1 and CDR2 sequences are LGHNT and FRNRAP. The CDR3 consists of 14 residues. V gave up 3 bases and J gave up 10 bases; unmatched junction bases: 8. The CDR3 DNA reads as TGTGCTAGTGGTTTTGGGACAGGAGGAAATCCCCAGCATTTT. This encodes CASGFGTGGNPQHF.